A selection of T cell receptor beta chains follows, all from one sample in a study of T cells expressing NK-cell markers. From its re-call of the 5' RACE reads, TCRdb lists each CDR3 protein once, without DNA. The table lists some 340,000 distinct CDR3 sequences, with roughly 5.5% in the top ten. Sample: blood T cells: a sorted CD56 or NKG2C T cell subset, CD4+ or CD8+ T cells, or bulk PBMC T cells (not recorded which). These TCRs come from a man aged 18 to 69 in good health. The CDR3 runs from the conserved cysteine through the conserved F or W.

j_call v_call cdr3_aa
TRBJ2-2 TRBV15 CATSRGRLITGELFF
TRBJ2-7 TRBV20-1 CSAFPTGKVYEQYF
TRBJ2-1 TRBV2 CASSLFASGVNEQFF
TRBJ2-3 TRBV5-6 CASTTLGAPFTDTQYF
TRBJ2-1 TRBV2 CASSFRLAGSGEQFF
TRBJ1-6 TRBV25-1 CASSEGGKYNSPLHF
TRBJ1-5 TRBV28 CASSHLQGAGQPQHF
TRBJ2-2 TRBV5-1 CASSWTPDRAYTGELFF
TRBJ2-5 TRBV25-1 CASRPPSGGIPETQYF
TRBJ2-3 TRBV4-1 CASSQPGQGTDTQYF
TRBJ2-3 TRBV6-5 CASSYSGTRADTQYF
TRBJ1-5 TRBV27 CASSSGPFRNQPQHF
TRBJ2-1 TRBV5-1 CASSLVPTYNEQFF
TRBJ2-1 TRBV20-1 CSARLDLGVFF
TRBJ2-7 TRBV5-6 CASSLAAGVKAYEQYF
TRBJ2-5 TRBV12-3/TRBV12-4 CASSSALEGFETQYF
TRBJ1-4 TRBV15 CATSTRQGREKLFF
TRBJ2-3 TRBV20-1 CSARGRASTDTQYF
TRBJ2-2 TRBV6-5 CASSYSTRGGGELFF
TRBJ2-3 TRBV28 CASSNSGDLIDTQYF
TRBJ2-3 TRBV10-3 CATGEEGGLTDTQYF
TRBJ2-1 TRBV6-2/TRBV6-3 CASSYSTWAGYNEQFF
TRBJ1-1 TRBV7-8 CASSRTKRGGDTEAFF
TRBJ1-6 TRBV5-7 CASSLEQGTSPLHF
TRBJ2-3 TRBV6-1 CASKVVLSTDTQYF
TRBJ2-1 TRBV11-2 CASSRLLAEGNEQFF
TRBJ2-7 TRBV12-3/TRBV12-4 CASKRGVGLYEQYF
TRBJ2-4 TRBV5-1 CASSPVAGGTKNIQYF
TRBJ2-3 TRBV20-1 CSARAPLGAGKGDTQYF
TRBJ2-1 TRBV3-1 CASSHSGTIGNEQFF
TRBJ2-7 TRBV4-2 CASSQDLLVEGNTYEQYF
TRBJ2-4 TRBV5-1 CASSAQQGIAKNIQYF
TRBJ2-2 TRBV6-1 CASSASGNTGELFF